Shown below are 21 T cell receptor beta chains from a single sample sequenced in a study of brain T cells in children with intractable seizures. Surgery cases with the highest brain T cell transcript signatures were chosen for sequencing. Generated by immunoSEQ multiplex PCR, the TCRdb table keeps only in-frame clones and is missing some. The sample records about 5,200 clones, 92% being singletons. The sequencing here drew on resected brain tissue, taken at surgery. These receptors originate from a boy under three years old with focal cortical dysplasia and intractable seizures.

This CDR3 reads CASSTGDHAETQYF. CDR3 DNA: TGTGCCAGCAGCACCGGGGACCACGCAGAGACCCAGTACTTC. J is TRBJ2-5 and V is TRBV13; D tentatively fits TRBD1 or TRBD2 (5 bases each). The length of the CDR3 is 14 residues. V gave up 5 bases and J gave up 4 bases, with 14 bases separating them. Germline-derived CDR1 and CDR2 are PRHDT and FYEKMQ (reference sequence).

The rearrangement joins TRBV2 to TRBJ1-1; TRBD1 might be the D (6 bases). V was pared by 4 bases and J by 0 bases, with 9 bases between. The CDR3 is 14 residues long. Germline CDR1 and CDR2: SNHLY and FYNNEI. CDR3 bases: TGTGCCAGCAGTGCTAGGGGGGTGAACACTGAAGCTTTCTTT. Encoded protein: CASSARGVNTEAFF.

The chain links TRBV27 to TRBJ2-7, with 9 bases aligning to TRBD2. This CDR3 spans 17 amino acids. The J segment lost 1 base and the V segment lost 6 bases, leaving 13 bases of the junction unmatched. CDR1 is MNHEY and CDR2 is SMNVEV in the germline V gene (reference sequence). DNA of the CDR3: TGTGCCAGCAGCCTTACCTCTAGCGGGATGTATTCCTACGAGCAGTACTTC. This codes for CASSLTSSGMYSYEQYF.

The chain carries TRBV4-1 and TRBJ2-1, with 9 bases lining up with TRBD1. This CDR3 spans 15 amino acids. With V trimmed by 6 bases and J by 4 bases, 7 bases remained unmatched. Germline loops: CDR1 MGHRA, CDR2 YSYEKL. The CDR3 DNA follows: TGCGCCAGCAGGGGTTGGGGACAGGGTTACAATGAGCAGTTCTTC. This sequence encodes CASRGWGQGYNEQFF.

The V call is TRBV28, the J call TRBJ2-3; 9 bases are a match to TRBD1. Trimming cost V 1 base and J 6 bases; bases outside gene matches: 5. Looked up from germline, CDR1 is MDHEN and CDR2 is SYDVKM. CDR3 size: 15 residues. CDR3 coding DNA: TGTGCCAGCAGTTTATACAGGGGGCTGGGGGATACGCAGTATTTT. Encoded protein: CASSLYRGLGDTQYF.

V usage is TRBV20-1 and J usage is TRBJ2-7, with TRBD2 as a possible D gene (5 bases). The CDR3 length is 12 residues. The germline V gene encodes CDR1 DFQATT and CDR2 SNEGSKA (reference sequence). V lost 3 bases, J lost 0 bases, and 6 bases lay in between. CDR3 coding DNA: TGCAGTGCTAGTACTAGCTCCTACGAGCAGTACTTC. Translation gives CSASTSSYEQYF.

The V call is TRBV5-1, the J call TRBJ2-3, with 8 nucleotides matching TRBD1. Germline V CDR1 and CDR2: SGHRS, YFSETQ. The V and J ends lost 4 bases and 2 bases, in that order; junction bases with no gene match: 3. The CDR3 contains 14 residues. The CDR3 region is CASSKDRDTDTQYF. Here the CDR3 DNA reads TGCGCCAGCAGCAAGGACAGGGACACAGATACGCAGTATTTT.

This rearrangement joins TRBV4-1 to TRBJ2-5; TRBD2 matches at 9 bases. Germline V CDR1 and CDR2: MGHRA, YSYEKL. The CDR3 has 16 amino acids. V lost 1 base, J lost 1 base, and 4 bases stayed unmatched. CDR3 region: CASSQGVAGVQETQYF. CDR3 nucleotides: TGCGCCAGCAGCCAAGGGGTAGCGGGAGTCCAAGAGACCCAGTACTTC.

This sequence joins TRBV6-2 or TRBV6-3 and TRBJ1-5; tentatively, D is TRBD1 (5 bases). Trimming pared 7 bases from V and 7 bases from J, leaving 17 bases between. Germline V gene lookup returns CDR1 MNHEY and CDR2 SVGEGT. The CDR3 is made up of 14 amino acids. The CDR3 region has the DNA TGTGCCAGCACCCCGGTGGGGGGTAAACAGCCCCAGCATTTT. It specifies CASTPVGGKQPQHF.

The J gene is TRBJ1-3, the V gene TRBV19; D is undetermined. Germline V lookup: CDR1 LNHDA, CDR2 SQIVND (reference sequence). The CDR3 totals 14 residues. The V and J ends lost 10 bases and 0 bases respectively, with 13 bases between them. In DNA, the CDR3 is TGTGCCACCTCGACTCCATTCTCTGGAAACACCATATATTTT. This codes for CATSTPFSGNTIYF.

V is TRBV6-4 and J is TRBJ1-5; no firm D call. The CDR3 length is 13 residues. V lost 2 bases and J lost 6, with 8 bases in between. Germline lookup yields CDR1 MRHNA and CDR2 SNTAGT. CDR3 DNA: TGTGCCAGCAGTGACGAGTTAGGTCAGCCCCAGCATTTT. It specifies CASSDELGQPQHF.

This chain uses TRBV7-9 with TRBJ1-4; D not certain. The V end was cut by 5 bases, the J end by 6 bases, with 10 bases between. The CDR3 runs to 13 residues. Germline V gene sequence: CDR1 SEHNR, CDR2 FQNEAQ (reference sequence). The CDR3, as DNA: TGTGCCAGCAGCCCTGACACCTATGAAAAACTGTTTTTT. This translates into CASSPDTYEKLFF.

The chain carries TRBV6-2 or TRBV6-3 and TRBJ2-4; 7 nucleotides agree with TRBD1. The CDR3 sequence is 16 residues long. With 2 bases clipped from V and 0 bases from J, the junction kept 4 bases outside the gene matches. Germline V gene data show CDR1 as MNHEY and CDR2 as SVGEGT. For the CDR3, the DNA is TGTGCCAGCAGTTACGGACAGGATCTAGCCAAAAACATTCAGTACTTC. Encoded protein: CASSYGQDLAKNIQYF.

The chain combines TRBV6-2 or TRBV6-3 with TRBJ2-7, with 9 positions matching TRBD2. The CDR3 extends over 18 amino acids. V shed 0 bases, J shed 4 bases, and the junction held 13 bases outside the gene matches. Germline V CDR1 and CDR2: MNHEY, SVGEGT. CDR3 protein: CASSYSTRLAASIYEQYF. The CDR3 DNA reads as TGTGCCAGCAGTTACTCGACTAGACTAGCGGCCAGTATTTACGAGCAGTACTTC.

For this clone: The junction and the germline gene differ at one end; a read error may be behind it. The chain links TRBV15 to TRBJ2-5; a weak D match, TRBD1 (5 bases). The CDR3 loop spans 13 amino acids. The germline V gene has CDR1 LNHNV and CDR2 YYDKDF (reference sequence). The CDR3 DNA sequence: TGTGCCACCAGCGGGGCACCAACAGAGGCCCAGTACTTC. This gives the protein CATSGAPTEAQYF.

This clone was seen a single time. The CDR3 DNA reads as TGTGCCAGCAGCTTAGTGGCAGGGGCACAAGAGACCCAGTACTTC. Amino acid sequence: CASSLVAGAQETQYF. This rearrangement joins TRBV7-7 to TRBJ2-5, with D possibly matching TRBD1 (6 bases). CDR1 and CDR2 from the germline V gene are SSHAT and FNYEAQ (reference sequence). The CDR3 runs to 15 residues. Trimming took off 1 base at V and 2 bases at J, with 11 bases between the two ends. The whole variable domain, remainder taken from reference TRBV7-7 and TRBJ2-5, is GAGVSQSPRYKVTKRGQDVTLRCDPISSHATLYWYQQALGQGPEFLTYFNYEAQPDKSGLPSDRFSAERPEGSISTLTIQRTEQRDSAMYRCASSLVAGAQETQYFGPGTRLLVL.

The J gene is TRBJ2-3, the V gene TRBV7-9; D perhaps matches TRBD2 (5 bases). Germline assignment: CDR1 SEHNR and CDR2 FQNEAQ (reference sequence). The V gene lost 11 bases and the J gene lost 3 bases, with 12 bases spanning the gap. The CDR3 length is 12 residues. The CDR3 DNA is TGTGCCCAGTCGAGGGCAACAGATACGCAGTATTTT. It encodes CAQSRATDTQYF.

The chain employs TRBV5-1 and TRBJ2-4; tentative D call: TRBD1 (5 bases). This CDR3 is 19 amino acids long. V was shortened by 3 bases and J by 2 bases, with 24 bases between the two germline ends. Germline V gives CDR1 SGHRS, CDR2 YFSETQ. For the CDR3, the DNA is TGCGCCAGCAGCTGGACAAGGACGGTGGATAAAAGTCCCAAAAACATTCAGTACTTC. This encodes CASSWTRTVDKSPKNIQYF.

This chain links TRBV6-2 or TRBV6-3 with TRBJ1-1; perhaps TRBD1 as D (6 bases). Trimming pared 1 base from V and 5 bases from J, leaving 8 bases between. The CDR3 spans 13 residues. The germline V gene has CDR1 MNHEY and CDR2 SVGEGT. As DNA, the CDR3 is TGTGCCAGCAGTTACTTCAGGGGTACTGAAGCTTTCTTT. It yields the protein CASSYFRGTEAFF.

This clone was seen only once. This chain joins TRBV7-8 and TRBJ2-1, with D possibly being TRBD2 (5 bases). The CDR3 spans 19 residues. Trimming left V 1 base short and J 0 bases short, with 19 bases between. Germline values: CDR1 SGHVS, CDR2 FQNEAQ. CDR3 protein: CASSLDQLRLLTSYNEQFF. The CDR3 bases are TGTGCCAGCAGCTTAGATCAGCTCAGACTACTTACCTCCTACAATGAGCAGTTCTTC.

The chain employs TRBV4-3 and TRBJ2-1; D might be TRBD2 (6 bases). Germline V lookup: CDR1 LGHNA, CDR2 YSLEER. The CDR3 runs 17 residues. The ends were cut back, 0 bases at V and 4 bases at J, with 16 bases in the middle. This CDR3 reads CASSQDPAGTPYNEQFF. DNA of the CDR3: TGCGCCAGCAGCCAAGATCCAGCCGGGACTCCATACAATGAGCAGTTCTTC.